The present TCR gamma chain was sequenced within a study of intestinal T cells in coeliac disease. Per the germline V gene, CDR1 is EGSNGY and CDR2 is YDSYNSKV. CDR3 size: 12 residues. V dropped 0 bases and J dropped 13; count of bases not matched to a gene: 9. LymphoTrack primers amplified TRG sequences from about 200 ng of biopsy DNA. TCRdb re-called clones from the multiplex PCR reads via CATT. The table shows almost 600 gamma-chain clones, with 51% occurring only once. With respect to this clone: The antigen is undetermined.

The study, taken as a whole, reports: Splitting by age did not yield significant classification despite group age differences. Reported leave-one-out accuracy of TRD kmer clustering was about 92%. Degraded FFPE DNA template probably caused partial TCR sequence loss per sample.

For each case, the template was genomic DNA from ten roughly 5-µm formalin-fixed paraffin-embedded scrolls. The chain combines TRGV2 with TRGJ1 or TRGJ2. The clonotype originates from a human donor with celiac disease. Sequencing was done on a sample of a duodenal biopsy. The CDR3 loop is CATWDGKKRKLF. CDR3 bases: TGTGCCACCTGGGACGGGAAAAAAAGAAAACTCTTT.